The rows below give T cell receptor beta chains drawn from one sample of a study of T cell responses to AZD1222 COVID-19 vaccine. Only in-frame clones appear in the TCRdb table, and some are missing; sequencing was by immunoSEQ multiplex PCR. This sample has 140,000 or so clones, with about 90% found just once. The specimen was peripheral blood, collected on day 0 of AZD1222 vaccination. The receptors shown here come from an adult in good health. Both conserved end residues are part of each CDR3. The D gene is left open where the match is weak. For some rows the clone size is stated as once, few or many, or as a class when expanded; others skip it.

V	size	D	J	CDR3	DNA
TRBV24-1	NA	TRBD1	TRBJ1-2	CATSDLWTGGGYTF	TGTGCCACCAGTGATCTATGGACAGGGGGGGGCTACACCTTC
TRBV9	NA	TRBD1	TRBJ2-2	CASSADRVGTVLFF	TGTGCCAGCAGCGCGGACAGGGTGGGCACCGTGCTGTTTTTT
TRBV2	NA	NA	TRBJ1-1	CASSASGDTEAFF	TGTGCCAGCAGTGCATCAGGGGACACTGAAGCTTTCTTT
TRBV6-5	NA	TRBD1	TRBJ2-4	CASSQRQGKNIQYF	TGTGCCAGCAGTCAGAGACAGGGGAAAAACATTCAGTACTTC
TRBV3-1/TRBV3-2	NA	TRBD2	TRBJ2-5	CASSQDRVGGDETQYF	TGTGCCAGCAGCCAAGATCGGGTGGGAGGGGATGAGACCCAGTACTTC
TRBV7-9	NA	NA	TRBJ2-1	CASSPEGNSYNEQFF	TGTGCCAGCAGCCCCGAGGGGAACTCCTACAATGAGCAGTTCTTC
TRBV5-1	NA	NA	TRBJ1-2	CASSLGQNYGYTF	TGCGCCAGCAGCCTCGGACAGAACTATGGCTACACCTTC
TRBV2	NA	NA	TRBJ2-7	CASRHPGSERAEQYF	TGTGCCAGCAGACACCCCGGGTCGGAGCGAGCCGAGCAGTACTTC
TRBV3-1/TRBV3-2	NA	NA	TRBJ2-7	CASSRILGLAFPDYEQYF	TGTGCCAGCAGCCGTATACTTGGGCTAGCCTTCCCCGATTACGAGCAGTACTTC
TRBV4-1	NA	NA	TRBJ2-4	CASSQEGGIGKNIQYF	TGCGCCAGCAGCCAAGAGGGGGGTATAGGGAAGAACATTCAGTACTTC
TRBV27	NA	NA	TRBJ2-7	CASSLRWGATYEQYF	TGTGCCAGCAGTTTACGATGGGGGGCAACCTACGAGCAGTACTTC
TRBV2	NA	TRBD2	TRBJ2-7	CANSGTSPYEQYF	TGTGCCAACTCCGGGACTAGTCCTTACGAGCAGTACTTC
TRBV11-3	NA	NA	TRBJ2-7	CASSSGHRDEQYF	TGTGCCAGCAGCTCCGGGCATCGCGACGAGCAGTACTTC
TRBV10-3	NA	TRBD2	TRBJ2-3	CAISEATSGGITDTQYF	TGTGCCATCAGTGAGGCAACTAGCGGGGGGATCACAGATACGCAGTATTTT
TRBV29-1	NA	NA	TRBJ1-3	CSVVGDSGNTIYF	TGCAGCGTTGTAGGAGACAGTGGAAACACCATATATTTT
TRBV3-1/TRBV3-2	NA	TRBD1	TRBJ1-4	CASSLTGTVVKLFF	TGTGCCAGCAGCCTTACAGGGACAGTGGTAAAACTGTTTTTT
TRBV6-1	NA	NA	TRBJ1-2	CASSEDGRYGYTF	TGTGCCAGCAGTGAAGACGGCCGCTATGGCTACACCTTC
TRBV19	NA	NA	TRBJ2-1	CASADAGSYNEQFF	TGTGCCAGTGCAGACGCTGGATCCTACAATGAGCAGTTCTTC
TRBV2	NA	TRBD1	TRBJ1-6	CASNFDRGNSPLHF	TGTGCCAGCAACTTCGACAGGGGCAATTCACCCCTCCACTTT
TRBV2	NA	NA	TRBJ1-1	CASKNGTGLDWGTEAFF	TGTGCCAGCAAGAACGGCACAGGCCTAGATTGGGGCACTGAAGCTTTCTTT
TRBV7-2	NA	NA	TRBJ2-7	CASSLQGLEQYF	TGTGCCAGCAGCTTACAGGGGCTGGAGCAGTACTTC
TRBV7-3	NA	TRBD1	TRBJ2-5	CASSPTGVQETQYF	TGTGCCAGCAGCCCCACAGGGGTCCAAGAGACCCAGTACTTC
TRBV3-1/TRBV3-2	once	TRBD2	TRBJ2-1	CASSQRSSGGARAEQFF	TGTGCCAGCAGCCAAAGGTCTAGCGGGGGGGCGCGGGCTGAGCAGTTCTTC
TRBV11-2	NA	TRBD1	TRBJ1-2	CASSFNRGPTYGYTF	TGTGCCAGCAGCTTCAACAGGGGGCCTACCTATGGCTACACCTTC
TRBV7-9	NA	NA	TRBJ1-5	CASSGAHQPQHF	TGTGCCAGCAGTGGGGCCCATCAGCCCCAGCATTTT
TRBV5-5	once	NA	TRBJ1-1	CASSLVGTEAFF	TGTGCCAGCAGCTTGGTGGGGACTGAAGCTTTCTTT
TRBV2	NA	NA	TRBJ1-5	CASDGEHSNQPQHF	TGTGCCAGCGACGGCGAACATAGCAATCAGCCCCAGCATTTT